A selection of T cell receptor beta chains follows, all from one sample in a study of Graves' ophthalmopathy and Graves' hyperthyroidism. TCRdb reprocessed the multiplex PCR reads via MiXCR and lists one record per CDR3 protein. The sample has roughly 1.1 million distinct CDR3 sequences, about 35% seen once; the top ten hold approximately 10%. Sequencing was done on a sample of peripheral blood or thyroid tissue (not recorded which). These receptors were taken from an adult man with Graves' hyperthyroidism. Each CDR3 is given with its conserved first and last residue. The D gene is left open where the match is weak. Clone sizes are given selectively: once, few, many, or a class where the clone is expanded.

cdr3_aa cdr3_nt j_call d_call v_call clone_size
CSVRGVSPGAGANVLTF TGCAGCGTTAGAGGGGTATCACCCGGTGCTGGGGCCAACGTCCTGACTTTC TRBJ2-6 . TRBV29-1 many
CASSAGTGGSEQYF TGTGCCAGCAGCGCCGGGACAGGCGGCTCCGAGCAGTACTTC TRBJ2-7 TRBD1 TRBV9 many
CASSPRLAGTTGELFF TGTGCCAGCAGCCCTCGACTAGCGGGGACCACCGGGGAGCTGTTTTTT TRBJ2-2 TRBD2 TRBV7-6 many
CAWSAGGSGHF TGTGCCTGGAGTGCAGGGGGCTCGGGGCACTTT TRBJ1-1 TRBD1 TRBV30 few
CASSYSWGTTQPQHF TGTGCCAGCAGCTACTCATGGGGGACGACGCAGCCCCAGCATTTT TRBJ1-5 . TRBV7-9 few
CASSLTSGLTGELFF TGTGCCAGCAGCTTAACTAGCGGACTCACCGGGGAGCTGTTTTTT TRBJ2-2 . TRBV7-3 few
CASSDSGGGKAYEQYF TGTGCCAGCAGTGATTCTGGAGGGGGAAAAGCCTACGAGCAGTACTTC TRBJ2-7 . TRBV2 many
CAISDGDSSPETQYF TGTGCCATCAGTGATGGGGACAGCTCCCCCGAGACCCAGTACTTC TRBJ2-5 TRBD1 TRBV10-3 many
CASRPQGLSTGELFF TGTGCCAGCAGACCTCAGGGTTTGAGCACCGGGGAGCTGTTTTTT TRBJ2-2 . TRBV12-3/TRBV12-4 few
CASSGRDRDGRTEAFF TGTGCCAGCAGTGGCCGGGACAGGGACGGGCGGACTGAAGCTTTCTTT TRBJ1-1 TRBD1 TRBV12-3/TRBV12-4 many
CAISDESRLKVYEQYF TGTGCCATCAGTGACGAGTCCCGGCTAAAAGTCTACGAGCAGTACTTC TRBJ2-7 . TRBV10-3 .
CASSKPPIGYSERSRNEKLFF TGTGCCAGCAGTAAACCCCCGATTGGGTACAGCGAACGAAGTCGTAATGAAAAACTGTTTTTT TRBJ1-4 . TRBV2 many
CASSQDAGLGYEQYF TGTGCCAGCAGCCAAGATGCCGGGTTGGGCTACGAGCAGTACTTC TRBJ2-7 . TRBV7-8 .
CASSQGLGGRGGEAFF TGCGCCAGCAGCCAAGGATTAGGAGGTCGGGGCGGTGAAGCTTTCTTT TRBJ1-1 . TRBV4-3 .
CASSQEGASAPLHF TGTGCCAGCAGCCAAGAAGGGGCCTCGGCACCCCTCCACTTT TRBJ1-6 . TRBV14 many
CASSLVVDETQHF TGTGCCAGCAGCTTAGTGGTGGATGAGACCCAGCATTTT TRBJ1-5 . TRBV7-8 .
CASRGDRGRNGELFF TGTGCCAGCAGGGGGGACAGGGGGCGCAACGGGGAGCTGTTTTTT TRBJ2-2 TRBD1 TRBV2 many
CSARELGLSYEQYF TGCAGTGCGCGAGAATTGGGACTCTCCTACGAGCAGTACTTC TRBJ2-7 . TRBV20-1 many
CASSHLSADRSSFAYEQYF TGTGCCAGCAGCCACCTTTCCGCGGACAGGAGCTCCTTTGCCTACGAGCAGTACTTC TRBJ2-7 TRBD1 TRBV7-9 .
CASGTGGSSQPQHF TGTGCCAGTGGGACAGGGGGAAGCAGTCAGCCCCAGCATTTT TRBJ1-5 TRBD1 TRBV6-2/TRBV6-3 .
CASSIVTGTGTYEQYF TGTGCCAGTAGTATAGTGACCGGGACAGGGACCTACGAGCAGTACTTC TRBJ2-7 TRBD1 TRBV19 many
CASSLNVRLAGSSYEQYF TGCGCCAGCAGCTTGAACGTAAGACTAGCGGGATCTTCCTACGAGCAGTACTTC TRBJ2-7 TRBD2 TRBV5-1 .
CASSILGREETQYF TGTGCCAGTAGTATCCTAGGGCGGGAAGAGACCCAGTACTTC TRBJ2-5 . TRBV19 many
CAIRPATLPGTGTSEQYF TGTGCCATCAGACCTGCTACTCTACCCGGGACAGGGACCTCCGAGCAGTACTTC TRBJ2-7 TRBD1 TRBV10-3 .
CATSSPAGSQPQHF TGTGCCACCAGCAGCCCGGCAGGGAGCCAGCCCCAGCATTTT TRBJ1-5 . TRBV15 many
CASGSSGTAYEQYF TGTGCCAGCGGCTCCAGCGGGACCGCCTACGAGCAGTACTTC TRBJ2-7 TRBD2 TRBV3-1 .
CASSQTSGGSYEQYF TGTGCCAGCAGCCAGACTAGCGGGGGCTCCTACGAGCAGTACTTC TRBJ2-7 TRBD2 TRBV11-3 many
CATSKKRQGQDAPQHF TGTGCCACCAGCAAAAAAAGACAGGGACAGGACGCTCCCCAGCATTTT TRBJ1-5 TRBD1 TRBV15 .
CASSFSAITNEKLFF TGTGCCAGCAGCTTTAGCGCGATAACTAATGAAAAACTGTTTTTT TRBJ1-4 . TRBV7-2 many
CAMRRTWDSYEQYF TGTGCCATGAGGAGGACATGGGACTCCTACGAGCAGTACTTC TRBJ2-7 . TRBV9 many
CSAVTGGNQPQHF TGCAGCGCCGTGACAGGGGGCAATCAGCCCCAGCATTTT TRBJ1-5 TRBD1 TRBV29-1 .
CASTGLAHYEQYF TGTGCCAGTACGGGACTAGCGCACTACGAGCAGTACTTC TRBJ2-7 TRBD2 TRBV25-1 .
CASARGAEGTGELFF TGTGCCAGCGCTAGGGGAGCGGAGGGCACCGGGGAGCTGTTTTTT TRBJ2-2 . TRBV7-6 many
CASRTGLTGEQYF TGTGCCAGCAGAACAGGGTTAACTGGCGAGCAGTACTTC TRBJ2-7 . TRBV11-2 few
CASSSMGVNTEAFF TGTGCCAGCAGCTCTATGGGGGTGAACACTGAAGCTTTCTTT TRBJ1-1 . TRBV7-2 .
CASSKVGDDMNTEAFF TGTGCCAGCAGTAAAGTAGGGGATGACATGAACACTGAAGCTTTCTTT TRBJ1-1 . TRBV10-3 few
CSVRRSGGELFF TGCAGCGTTCGGAGGTCGGGGGGGGAGCTGTTTTTT TRBJ2-2 . TRBV29-1 many
CASRTGWGQGMNTEAFF TGCGCCAGCAGGACCGGATGGGGACAGGGTATGAACACTGAAGCTTTCTTT TRBJ1-1 TRBD1 TRBV10-2 many
CASSLREHSNQPQHF TGTGCCAGCAGCCTCCGGGAGCATAGCAATCAGCCCCAGCATTTT TRBJ1-5 . TRBV6-2/TRBV6-3 .
CASSQESGLGRTQYF TGCGCCAGCAGCCAAGAATCGGGACTAGGAAGGACCCAGTACTTC TRBJ2-5 TRBD2 TRBV4-1 few
CASSYSWGETQYF TGTGCCAGCAGTTACTCGTGGGGAGAGACCCAGTACTTC TRBJ2-5 . TRBV6-5 few
CASSWSGLATYEQYF TGTGCCAGCAGTTGGTCGGGACTAGCGACCTACGAGCAGTACTTC TRBJ2-7 TRBD2 TRBV6-5 .
CATRQDPGNTIYF TGCGCCACCAGACAGGACCCTGGAAACACCATATATTTT TRBJ1-3 . TRBV10-2 many
CASSQYPGLENTEAFF TGCGCCAGCAGCCAGTATCCGGGACTCGAGAACACTGAAGCTTTCTTT TRBJ1-1 . TRBV4-3 few
CAISEGQGAEGSNQPQHF TGTGCCATCAGTGAGGGACAGGGGGCAGAAGGAAGCAATCAGCCCCAGCATTTT TRBJ1-5 TRBD1 TRBV10-3 .
CASSYSGTNSPLHF TGTGCCAGCAGTTACTCAGGGACTAATTCACCCCTCCACTTT TRBJ1-6 . TRBV2 once
CASSLFGSSNQPQHF TGTGCCAGCAGTTTATTCGGTTCTAGCAATCAGCCCCAGCATTTT TRBJ1-5 . TRBV27 few
CSARDDRGIRDHYGYTF TGCAGTGCTAGAGATGACAGGGGGATAAGAGACCACTATGGCTACACCTTC TRBJ1-2 TRBD1 TRBV20-1 few
CASSFSPAGLSGNTIYF TGTGCCAGCAGCTTCAGCCCGGCGGGGTTGTCTGGAAACACCATATATTTT TRBJ1-3 . TRBV7-2 few
CASSGTGVLNEKLFF TGTGCCAGCAGCGGGACAGGGGTCCTCAATGAAAAACTGTTTTTT TRBJ1-4 TRBD1 TRBV7-9 .
CASSLVPSPVGNTIYF TGTGCCAGCAGCTTAGTACCCAGTCCCGTGGGAAACACCATATATTTT TRBJ1-3 . TRBV7-8 many
CSVETRESQETQYF TGCAGCGTTGAAACTAGGGAGTCTCAAGAGACCCAGTACTTC TRBJ2-5 . TRBV29-1 .